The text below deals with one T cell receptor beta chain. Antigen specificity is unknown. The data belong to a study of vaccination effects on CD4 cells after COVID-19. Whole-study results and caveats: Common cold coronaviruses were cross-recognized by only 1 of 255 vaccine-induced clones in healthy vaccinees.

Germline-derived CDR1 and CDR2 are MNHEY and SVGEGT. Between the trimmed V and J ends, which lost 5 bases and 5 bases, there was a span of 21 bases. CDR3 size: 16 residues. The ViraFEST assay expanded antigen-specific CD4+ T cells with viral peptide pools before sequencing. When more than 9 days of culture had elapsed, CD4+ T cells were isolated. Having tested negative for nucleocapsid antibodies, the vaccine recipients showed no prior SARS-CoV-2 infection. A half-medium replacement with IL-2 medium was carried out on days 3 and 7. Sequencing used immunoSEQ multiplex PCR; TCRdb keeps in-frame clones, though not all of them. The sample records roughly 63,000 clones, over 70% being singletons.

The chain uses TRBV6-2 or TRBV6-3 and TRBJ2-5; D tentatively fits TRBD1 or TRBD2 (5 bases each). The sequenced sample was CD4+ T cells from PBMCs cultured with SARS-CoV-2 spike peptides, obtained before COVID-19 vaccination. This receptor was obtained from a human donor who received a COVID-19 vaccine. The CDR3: CASSNVLGPGTETQYF. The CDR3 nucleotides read TGTGCCAGCAGTAACGTCCTTGGCCCCGGGACGGAGACCCAGTACTTC.